Listed below are T cell receptor beta chains from one sample, sequenced in a study of CD8+CD57+ T cells in acquired aplastic anemia. TCRdb reanalysed the reads using MiXCR and keeps one entry per CDR3 protein. Of 400,000 to 600,000 distinct CDR3 sequences listed, approximately 32% were seen once; the top ten hold about 0.8%. Sequencing used sorted CD4+, CD8+, or CD8+CD57+ T cells (not recorded which) from PBMCs. Receptors originate from a human donor with aplastic anemia. Each CDR3 is given with its conserved first and last residue. Each record gives: V gene, J gene, D gene, clone size, CDR3 DNA, CDR3 protein. D genes are given only for firm matches. Only part of the rows carry a size: once, few, many, or a class if the clone is expanded.

TRBV30	TRBJ1-5	.	.	TGTGCCTGGAGTGTAGGGCGGAGCAATCAGCCCCAGCATTTT	CAWSVGRSNQPQHF
TRBV20-1	TRBJ1-5	.	many	TGCAGTGCTACCTGGACAACGGGAAATCAGCCCCAGCATTTT	CSATWTTGNQPQHF
TRBV19	TRBJ1-6	TRBD1	many	TGTGCCAGTAGTGCGGGACAGGGGGCCGCGACACCCCTCCACTTT	CASSAGQGAATPLHF
TRBV2	TRBJ2-3	.	many	TGTGCCAGCAGTGAATTGAAGTGGACAGATACGCAGTATTTT	CASSELKWTDTQYF
TRBV7-6	TRBJ1-3	.	many	TGTGCCAGCAGTGGTGTAAGCAACTCTGGAAACACCATATATTTT	CASSGVSNSGNTIYF
TRBV24-1	TRBJ1-6	.	.	TGTGCCACCAGCCACGGGGGCCTCTATAATTCACCCCTCCACTTT	CATSHGGLYNSPLHF
TRBV4-2	TRBJ2-2	.	few	TGTGCCAGCAGCCCAACCCCCGGCATCACCGGGGAGCTGTTTTTT	CASSPTPGITGELFF
TRBV2	TRBJ1-5	.	.	TGTGCCAGCAGACTAAGGGGTGGCAATCAGCCCCAGCATTTT	CASRLRGGNQPQHF
TRBV9	TRBJ2-1	.	few	TGTGCCAGCAGCGCCCCGTCCGGGGACGGGACCCATTTTTGGCACAATGAGCAGTTCTTC	CASSAPSGDGTHFWHNEQFF
TRBV15	TRBJ1-1	.	.	TGTGCCACCAGCAGAGGGTCGGGAGACACTGAAGCTTTCTTT	CATSRGSGDTEAFF
TRBV5-1	TRBJ1-1	.	.	TGCGCCAGCAGCTCGACAGAGTCGAACACTGAAGCTTTCTTT	CASSSTESNTEAFF
TRBV5-6	TRBJ2-2	.	.	TGTGCCAGCAGCTTCAGCGACACCGGGGAGCTGTTTTTT	CASSFSDTGELFF
TRBV29-1	TRBJ2-7	TRBD1	.	TGCAGCGTCAGACTCCAGGGGGCGGCAGAGCAGTACTTC	CSVRLQGAAEQYF
TRBV25-1	TRBJ2-3	TRBD1	.	TGTGCCAGCAGTGTGGGGACAGGGGCAGATACGCAGTATTTT	CASSVGTGADTQYF
TRBV10-3	TRBJ2-1	TRBD1	.	TGTGCCATCAGTCCCCAGGGGGCAAGATCCAATGAGCAGTTCTTC	CAISPQGARSNEQFF
TRBV12-3/TRBV12-4	TRBJ2-5	.	.	TGTGCCAGCAGTTTCCGAGGGCAAGAGGCCCAGTACTTC	CASSFRGQEAQYF
TRBV5-1	TRBJ2-2	TRBD1	.	TGCGCCAGCAGCTTGGCCATCAGGGGGCGCACCGGGGAGCTGTTTTTT	CASSLAIRGRTGELFF
TRBV7-9	TRBJ2-3	.	.	TGTGCCAGCAGCTTAGTCGGGACGGCAGATACGCAGTATTTT	CASSLVGTADTQYF
TRBV19	TRBJ1-1	TRBD1	many	TGTGCCAGTAGTCGGACAGGCCGGAGGACTGAAGCTTTCTTT	CASSRTGRRTEAFF
TRBV11-2	TRBJ2-7	TRBD2	.	TGTGCCAGCAGCCATCCCCCTTCTAGCGGGGGGAGAGACGAGCAGTACTTC	CASSHPPSSGGRDEQYF
TRBV5-4	TRBJ1-2	.	.	TGTGCCAACCTACATCAGGAAGCCTATGGCTACACCTTC	CANLHQEAYGYTF
TRBV24-1	TRBJ2-1	TRBD2	few	TGTGCCACCAGTGACGAGAGCGGGGTCAATGAGCAGTTCTTC	CATSDESGVNEQFF
TRBV10-3	TRBJ1-1	.	many	TGTGCCATCAGTGAGTCATCAGGAACAAATAAAGCTTTCTTT	CAISESSGTNKAFF
TRBV2	TRBJ2-1	TRBD1	.	TGTGCCAGCAGTGTGCAGGGGGCTAGCGCTAGTGAGCAGTTCTTC	CASSVQGASASEQFF
TRBV20-1	TRBJ1-2	TRBD1	.	TGCAGTGGCACAGGGGGCGACTATGGCTACACCTTC	CSGTGGDYGYTF
TRBV7-2	TRBJ2-7	.	.	TGTGCCAGCAGCCGCCCACTGGGGACTGATTACGAGCAGTACTTC	CASSRPLGTDYEQYF
TRBV30	TRBJ1-6	.	.	TGTGCCTGGACCCACCAGGGTTTCCATAATTCACCCCTCCACTTT	CAWTHQGFHNSPLHF
TRBV9	TRBJ2-3	TRBD2	.	TGTGCCAGCAGCGCAATAGCGGGGGCGAGCACAGATACGCAGTATTTT	CASSAIAGASTDTQYF
TRBV5-1	TRBJ1-5	TRBD1	.	TGCGCCAGCAGCTTGGATCCTTGGACAGGGGGCGTAGGCAATCAGCCCCAGCATTTT	CASSLDPWTGGVGNQPQHF
TRBV20-1	TRBJ1-5	TRBD1	.	TGCAGTGCTACAACAGGGGTGGCGGGGGATCAGCCCCAGCATTTT	CSATTGVAGDQPQHF
TRBV4-2	TRBJ2-1	.	.	TGTGCCAGCAGCCAAGATCGACGCGATTACAATGAGCAGTTCTTC	CASSQDRRDYNEQFF
TRBV12-5	TRBJ2-7	.	many	TGTGCTAGTGGTTTTGTCCGGGAGTCGTACGAGCAGTACTTC	CASGFVRESYEQYF
TRBV24-1	TRBJ1-4	TRBD1	.	TGTGCCAGCCAACTCTGCGGACAGGATGAAAAACTGTTTTTT	CASQLCGQDEKLFF
TRBV14	TRBJ1-2	.	many	TGTGCCAGCAGCCAAGGGTTGCGGGGAATCGACTATGGCTACACCTTC	CASSQGLRGIDYGYTF
TRBV19	TRBJ2-3	.	.	TGTGCCAGTAAAAACGGGGGCACAGATACGCAGTATTTT	CASKNGGTDTQYF
TRBV14	TRBJ2-3	.	.	TGTGCCAGCAGCCCCAGACTGGCCGATACGCAGTATTTT	CASSPRLADTQYF
TRBV14	TRBJ1-2	TRBD1	.	TGTGCCAGCAGCCAAGTCGGGACAGGGCGTAACTATGGCTACACCTTC	CASSQVGTGRNYGYTF
TRBV20-1	TRBJ1-4	TRBD1	few	TGCAGGGTGGGACAGGCAGATGAAAAACTGTTTTTT	CRVGQADEKLFF
TRBV11-1	TRBJ1-1	.	few	TGTGCCAGCAGCGGAGGGACACAGAACACTGAAGCTTTCTTT	CASSGGTQNTEAFF
TRBV24-1	TRBJ2-7	.	many	TGTGCCACCAGTGATGGAGGCAGGTCCTACGAGCAGTACTTC	CATSDGGRSYEQYF
TRBV12-3/TRBV12-4	TRBJ2-1	TRBD2	.	TGTGCCAGCAGTCCCAGGGTAGCGGGAGGAAACAATGAGCAGTTCTTC	CASSPRVAGGNNEQFF
TRBV14	TRBJ1-3	.	few	TGTGCCAGCAGCCAATCGGGTGCCAGAAACACCATATATTTT	CASSQSGARNTIYF
TRBV20-1	TRBJ2-1	.	.	TGCAGTGCTAGTGTGGCGGGGATCTACAATGAGCAGTTCTTC	CSASVAGIYNEQFF
TRBV19	TRBJ2-7	.	.	TGTGCCAGTAGTAATCAGGTCAGCTCCTACGAGCAGTACTTC	CASSNQVSSYEQYF
TRBV9	TRBJ1-6	.	many	TGTGCCAGCAGCCCGACGAGGGGCAGCAATTCACCCCTCCACTTT	CASSPTRGSNSPLHF
TRBV2	TRBJ1-1	TRBD1	.	TGTGCCAGCAGTGCCGGACAGGGTGCTTTCTTT	CASSAGQGAFF
TRBV29-1	TRBJ1-3	.	many	TGCAGCGTTGGGGTCTCTGGAAACACCATATATTTT	CSVGVSGNTIYF
TRBV6-1	TRBJ1-3	.	many	TGTGCCAGCAGTGAGGGGCGAGGAAACACCATATATTTT	CASSEGRGNTIYF
TRBV30	TRBJ2-7	.	few	TGTGCCTGGAGTGCTGGGACCCACTACGAGCAGTACTTC	CAWSAGTHYEQYF
TRBV5-1	TRBJ1-5	TRBD1	.	TGCGCCAGCAGCGACGGGACAGCTGGTAATCAGCCCCAGCATTTT	CASSDGTAGNQPQHF
TRBV4-2	TRBJ2-3	TRBD2	.	TGTGCCAGCAGCCAAGGGACTAGCGGGGGGGCAGATACGCAGTATTTT	CASSQGTSGGADTQYF
TRBV13	TRBJ1-1	TRBD1	once	TGTGTCAGCAGTTTAAGGACAGGGAACACTGAAGCTTTCTTT	CVSSLRTGNTEAFF
TRBV5-1	TRBJ1-5	.	.	TGCGCCAGCAGCTTCTCAGGGGTAGGTCAGCCCCAGCATTTT	CASSFSGVGQPQHF
TRBV27	TRBJ2-1	.	.	TGTGCCAGCAGTTTCCGCACAGGCCCAAATGAGCAGTTCTTC	CASSFRTGPNEQFF
TRBV27	TRBJ1-6	.	few	TGTGCCAGCAGTTTTTCGAGGGGGATTTCACCCCTCCACTTT	CASSFSRGISPLHF